These 7 T cell receptor beta chains were sequenced from one sample in a study of cytomegalovirus exposure and HLA in healthy donors. Amplification used 60 Vbeta primers and 13 Jbeta primers. Produced via immunoSEQ multiplex PCR; TCRdb's table is partial and in-frame only. The sample gives about 160,000 clones, under 85% of which show up once; about 3.8% is in the top ten. Sequencing used PBMCs. Every receptor here comes from a man aged 50 to 60 in good health and CMV-seropositive.

The genes are TRBV7-2 and TRBJ2-3; 8 bases are shared with TRBD2. V shed 5 bases, J shed 1 base, and the junction held 5 bases outside the gene matches. Germline lookup yields CDR1 SGHTA and CDR2 FQGNSA. The CDR3 has 15 amino acids. In nucleotides, the CDR3 is TGTGCCAGCAGCCCTCGGGGGGGACGCACAGATACGCAGTATTTT. Translated: CASSPRGGRTDTQYF.

V and J are TRBV10-1 and TRBJ2-7, with D maybe TRBD1 (5 bases). Germline values: CDR1 WNHNN, CDR2 SYGVQD (reference sequence). The CDR3 covers 13 residues. The V end was cut by 2 bases, the J end by 2 bases, with 7 bases between. CDR3 amino acids: CASSEPGTYEQYF. CDR3 sequence (DNA): TGCGCCAGCAGTGAGCCAGGGACCTACGAGCAGTACTTC.

The genes are TRBV2 and TRBJ2-5; weak D call: TRBD1 (5 bases). Trimming took off 6 bases at V and 5 bases at J, with 10 bases between the two ends. There are 12 residues in the CDR3. Per germline, CDR1 SNHLY and CDR2 FYNNEI. CDR3 loop: CASSLAGETQYF. For the CDR3, the DNA is TGTGCCAGCAGCTTAGCAGGGGAGACCCAGTACTTC.

This clone has only one observation. The V call is TRBV7-2, the J call TRBJ2-5; 11 bases match TRBD2. This CDR3 region has 16 residues. The V and J ends lost 2 bases and 1 base, in that order; junction bases with no gene match: 3. Germline CDR1 and CDR2: SGHTA and FQGNSA. In DNA, the CDR3 is TGTGCCAGCAGCTTATTAGCGGGGGGGCGCCAAGAGACCCAGTACTTC. As protein: CASSLLAGGRQETQYF.

The V gene is TRBV9, the J gene TRBJ2-1; no firm D call. CDR3 size: 12 residues. The germline CDR1 and CDR2 sequences are SGDLS and YYNGEE. The germline V and J ends were trimmed by 0 bases and 5 bases, with 3 bases remaining between them. CDR3 sequence: CASSVVNNEQFF. CDR3 DNA sequence: TGTGCCAGCAGCGTAGTTAACAATGAGCAGTTCTTC.

The chain uses TRBV7-9 and TRBJ2-7; TRBD2 is a possible D gene (5 bases). Germline assignment: CDR1 SEHNR and CDR2 FQNEAQ (reference sequence). V was cut by 5 bases and J by 4 bases, with 15 bases left in between. The CDR3 consists of 14 residues. CDR3 sequence (DNA): TGTGCCAGCAGCCCCCGAGGGTACGGTTACGAGCAGTACTTC. It translates to CASSPRGYGYEQYF.

The chain is built from TRBV5-6 and TRBJ2-1; tentatively, D is TRBD2 (6 bases). This CDR3 has 16 amino acids. The V and J ends lost 0 bases and 1 base respectively, with 11 bases between them. The germline gives CDR1 SGHDT, CDR2 YYEEEE. CDR3 in amino acids: CASSLDGGASYNEQFF. The CDR3 DNA reads as TGTGCCAGCAGCTTGGATGGCGGGGCGTCCTACAATGAGCAGTTCTTC.